A few counts support the clone carrying this T cell receptor beta chain. This sample was included in a study of cytomegalovirus exposure and HLA in healthy donors. Researchers ran the PCR with 60 Vbeta and 13 Jbeta primers. Sequenced by immunoSEQ multiplex PCR; TCRdb stores in-frame clones only, minus some. The sample records 140,000 or so clones, roughly three quarters being singletons. Per germline, CDR1 SGHTA and CDR2 FQGTGA. The CDR3 runs to 16 residues. Germline trimming cut 0 bases from V and 10 bases from J; bases unmatched to any gene: 3. This clonotype was obtained from a man aged 60 to 75 in good health and CMV-seronegative. V usage is TRBV7-3 and J usage is TRBJ2-1, with 16 bases aligning to TRBD2. Sequenced: PBMCs. CDR3 loop: CASSLTGTSGRGEQFF. DNA of the CDR3: TGTGCCAGCAGCTTAACTGGGACTAGCGGGAGGGGCGAGCAGTTCTTC.